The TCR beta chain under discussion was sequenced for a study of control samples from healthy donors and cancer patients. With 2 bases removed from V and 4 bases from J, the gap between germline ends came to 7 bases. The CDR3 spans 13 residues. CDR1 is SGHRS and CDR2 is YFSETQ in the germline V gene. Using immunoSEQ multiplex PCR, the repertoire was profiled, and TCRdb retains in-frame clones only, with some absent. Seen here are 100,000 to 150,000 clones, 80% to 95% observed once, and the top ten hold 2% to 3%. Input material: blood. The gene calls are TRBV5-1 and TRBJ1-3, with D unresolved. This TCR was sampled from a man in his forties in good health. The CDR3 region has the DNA TGCGCCAGCAGCTTAGGGTTGGGAAACACCATATATTTT. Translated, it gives CASSLGLGNTIYF.